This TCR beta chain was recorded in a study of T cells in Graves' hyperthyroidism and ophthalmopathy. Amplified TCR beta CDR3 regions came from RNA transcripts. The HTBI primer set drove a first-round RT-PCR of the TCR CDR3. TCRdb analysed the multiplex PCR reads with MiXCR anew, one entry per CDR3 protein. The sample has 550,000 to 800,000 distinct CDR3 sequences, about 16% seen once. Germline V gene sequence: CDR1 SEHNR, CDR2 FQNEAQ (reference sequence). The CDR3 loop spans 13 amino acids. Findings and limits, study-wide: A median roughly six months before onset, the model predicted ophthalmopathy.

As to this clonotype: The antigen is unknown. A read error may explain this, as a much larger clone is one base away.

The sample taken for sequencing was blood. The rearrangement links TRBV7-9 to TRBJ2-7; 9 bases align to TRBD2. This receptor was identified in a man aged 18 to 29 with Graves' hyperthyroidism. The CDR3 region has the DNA TGTCCCAGCAGCTTAGCGGGAGTGGGGGAGCAGTACTTC. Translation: CPSSLAGVGEQYF.